This T cell receptor (beta chain) was documented in a study of shared clonotypes between healthy human individuals. Study-wide background: Donors were two women and three men aged 18 to 49. Study results and caveats: At large depth, rarefaction still showed sorted-subset sequencing to be incomplete. Relative to clonotypes present in all four donors, those not shared had lower generation probabilities.

Original handling: Filtering of immunoSEQ junctional sequences could not match full-length read filtering. Generated by immunoSEQ multiplex PCR, the TCRdb table keeps only in-frame clones and is missing some. For V, J and clone size, that table is used; D and trimming come from the DNA. The table lists around 340,000 clones, around 79% of them singletons. V lost 5 bases and J 5 bases, leaving 10 bases between the germline ends. Germline CDR1 is WSHSY and CDR2 is SAAADI. This CDR3 spans 13 amino acids. Notes on this clone: The antigen remains unidentified.

Sequenced material: memory CD4+ T cells sorted from blood. The subset is: CD45RA-negative fraction. The clonotype comes from a man younger than 45 in good health. This chain uses TRBV10-2 with TRBJ1-5, with unresolved D. CDR3 sequence reads: CASSSDRDQPQHF. In nucleotides, the CDR3 is TGCGCCAGCAGTTCCGACCGAGATCAGCCCCAGCATTTT.